This TCR beta chain was identified during a study of blood T cells in healthy people across ages (dated by TCRdb to the mid-2010s). Background for the entire study: In model experiments, template switching captured about one uniquely barcoded TCR beta cDNA molecule for every two T cells. The donors were divided into four age groups: young (average roughly 17 years), middle-aged (around 41), aged (under 70) and long-lived (82). To avoid experimental bias, donors of different ages were spread randomly across the sequencing lanes. Age-related changes in TCR beta repertoire diversity were measured in the study by deep sequencing normalized with unique cDNA molecular identifiers. For two donors (one aged 18 to 29 and one aged 80 or older), the study analyzed two additional independent replicas of 1 million unique cDNA reads from the same blood draw.

The library was built by means of 5' RACE. Sequencing instrument: Illumina HiSeq 2500. A second PCR of about 6 to 11 cycles was performed with a sample-barcoded 5' primer and a J-beta primer mix. Each TCR beta cDNA molecule received a unique molecular identifier from a template-switch 5' adaptor carrying 12 random nucleotides. Each sample yielded at least 3 million CDR3-containing paired-end reads. The Mint cDNA synthesis kit, primed by a TRBC-specific oligonucleotide, was used to synthesize first-strand cDNA from all RNA. All cDNA was treated with uracil-DNA glycosylase and then went through a first 18-cycle PCR with the universal primers M1SS and BC2_uni_R. The authors processed their data as follows. For normalization, 1 million high-quality reads were randomly selected from each sample, with every read carrying a distinct molecular identifier. Instead of being binned into consensus sequences, reads that shared molecular identifiers were thrown out. CDR3 identification, clonotype clustering and error correction used MiTCR with a Q25 quality threshold and the strictest error-elimination algorithm. A nonparametric unseen species model with Euler transformation was used to estimate a lower bound on total TCR beta diversity. Using fastp at Q25 and MiXCR, TCRdb reprocessed the public reads and kept productive beta chains. Entries are consolidated by CDR3 protein sequence, retaining the most common genes and DNA. The V and J calls come from TCRdb's annotation, not from the publication. The sample profile shows around 1,700,000 distinct CDR3 sequences; roughly 27% of them were found once. The ten top clones hold 7% to 9% of the sample.

V sheds 7 bases and J sheds 6 bases, leaving 20 bases between their ends. Taken from the germline V gene, the CDR1 and CDR2 loops are SGHRS and YFSETQ. From cysteine to phenylalanine, the CDR3 is 14 amino acids long. Solely the CDR3 DNA is kept, with 42 bases framed from the first base. The donors were roughly 39 Caucasian individuals from Russia, aged roughly 6 to 90 years, who were systemically healthy. Each donor gave 8.5 to 10 milliliters of peripheral blood, collected into EDTA-treated Vacutainer tubes. Ficoll-Paque density-gradient centrifugation was used to isolate PBMCs, with at least 6 million per sample. Total RNA was extracted from PBMCs with Trizol reagent, with at least 6 micrograms obtained per sample. The percentages of naive CD45RAhigh/CD27high T cells were determined by flow cytometry on a PBMC aliquot from every donor. A remark on this clonotype: Its cognate antigen has yet to be identified. No base quality values were provided; no much bigger clone lies one nucleotide off.

On the study overall, not on this receptor specifically: The percentage of naive T cells measured by flow cytometry correlated strongly with observed TCR beta diversity. Bulk unsorted PBMC profiling prevented conclusive comparison of naive and antigen-experienced compartments. Compared with the aged group, more naive CD4+ T cells, fewer expanded clones and increased TCR diversity were shown by the long-lived group, suggesting age selection. Estimates of total diversity based on one million sequenced T cells were considered lower bounds and underestimates. Observed TCR beta diversity per million T cells fell roughly linearly with age, and a significant reduction was already apparent by age about 43. Donor CMV infection status was unknown, potentially confounding age-related changes in expanded clonotypes.

The rearranged segments are TRBV5-1 and TRBJ2-7; TRBD1 might be the D gene, on 6 matching bases. Input material: blood. This sequence originates from a woman aged 25-40 years in good health. The nucleotide sequence is given as TGCGCCAGCGCCATTAGGCAGGGGAACAGCGAGCAGTACTTC. Its coded protein is CASAIRQGNSEQYF.